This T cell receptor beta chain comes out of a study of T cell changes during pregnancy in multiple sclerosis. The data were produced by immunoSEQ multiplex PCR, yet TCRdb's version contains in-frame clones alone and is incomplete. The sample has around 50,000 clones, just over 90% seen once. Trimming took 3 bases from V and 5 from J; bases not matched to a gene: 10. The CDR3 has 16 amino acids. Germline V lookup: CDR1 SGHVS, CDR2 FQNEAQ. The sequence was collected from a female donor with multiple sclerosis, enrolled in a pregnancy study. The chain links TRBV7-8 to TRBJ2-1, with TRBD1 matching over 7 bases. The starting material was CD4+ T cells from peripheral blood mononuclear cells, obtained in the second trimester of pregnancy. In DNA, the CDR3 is TGTGCCAGCAGCTTTCTGAGCGGACAGGAGCACAATGAGCAGTTCTTC. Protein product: CASSFLSGQEHNEQFF.